This T cell receptor beta chain derives from a study of T cells in Graves' hyperthyroidism and ophthalmopathy. Amplification of TCR beta CDR3 regions used RNA as the template. First-round RT-PCR with HTBI primers amplified the TCR CDR3 region. One entry per CDR3 protein results from TCRdb running MiXCR on the multiplex PCR reads. This sample yields fewer than 450,000 distinct CDR3 sequences, of which 17% are seen a single time; 30% to 40% belongs to the top ten. Germline CDR1 SGHRS, CDR2 YFSETQ. The V end was cut by 6 bases, the J end by 4 bases, with 16 bases between. This CDR3 has 14 amino acids. Sequencing input: blood. V usage is TRBV5-1 and J usage is TRBJ1-2, with a possible D match to TRBD1 (5 bases). The sequence was collected from a woman in her thirties with Graves' hyperthyroidism that later progressed to Graves' ophthalmopathy. CDR3 residues: CASTGDPGGYGYTF. In nucleotides, the CDR3 is TGCGCCAGCACCGGAGACCCTGGGGGCTATGGCTACACCTTC.